This entry is about one T cell receptor (beta chain). Its target is not known. This entry comes from a study of T cells after yellow fever vaccination. Study as a whole: Some fractions had low cell numbers, and these were prepared with SMART-Seq v4 Ultra Low Input.

TCRdb recomputed calls from the 5' RACE reads with MiXCR, one row per CDR3 protein. Here the sample spans approximately 550,000 distinct CDR3 sequences, roughly 19% being singletons. Looked up from germline, CDR1 is LGHNA and CDR2 is YSLEER. This CDR3 has 14 residues. The V end was cut by 0 bases, the J end by 1 base, with 6 bases between. Broader study findings: Only a small proportion of the clonotypes turned up in both the CD4 and the CD8 compartments, likely arising from convergent recombination.

Here the sequenced sample was PBMCs, taken 15 days after the yellow fever booster vaccination. V usage is TRBV4-3 and J usage is TRBJ2-5; possibly TRBD1 for D (5 bases). This receptor was obtained from a man younger than 45 who received the YFV17D yellow fever vaccine. CDR3 residues: CASSQDRVQETQYF. The CDR3 DNA reads TGCGCCAGCAGCCAAGACAGGGTCCAAGAGACCCAGTACTTC.